These 17 T cell receptor beta chains were sequenced from one sample in a study of T-cell memory formation after mild COVID-19. TCRdb re-derived calls from the 5' RACE reads in MiXCR, one entry per CDR3 protein. Among some 300,000 distinct CDR3 sequences, 20% to 25% were seen once, and the ten largest hold 21%. The sample comprised PBMCs or a T cell subset sorted from them (not recorded which). Receptors originate from a man in his late teens or twenties who had mild COVID-19 (a few samples of this study predate the infection). Cell type and time point are not known.

The V gene is TRBV29-1, the J gene TRBJ1-3; TRBD1 might be the D (5 bases). Germline CDR1 and CDR2: SQVTM and ANQGSEA. This CDR3 region has 17 residues. V gave up 1 base and J gave up 0 bases, with 16 bases separating them. For the CDR3, the DNA is TGCAGCGTTGAAGTGGGGCCCTTTAGGGCCTCTGGAAACACCATATATTTT. Amino acid sequence: CSVEVGPFRASGNTIYF. The entire variable domain, with the rest obtained from reference TRBV29-1 and TRBJ1-3, is as follows: SAVISQKPSRDICQRGTSLTIQCQVDSQVTMMFWYRQQPGQSLTLIATANQGSEATYESGFVIDKFPISRPNLTFSTLTVSNMSPEDSSIYLCSVEVGPFRASGNTIYFGEGSWLTVV.

The chain recombines TRBV6-5 with TRBJ2-1; no firm D call. The CDR3 totals 16 residues. V was trimmed by 0 bases and J by 6 bases, leaving 15 bases between them. Germline lookup yields CDR1 MNHEY and CDR2 SVGAGI. The chain's CDR3 is CASSYSSTAWSNEQFF. Written as DNA, the CDR3 is TGTGCCAGCAGTTACTCAAGTACAGCGTGGTCCAATGAGCAGTTCTTC.

The chain has TRBV7-2 and TRBJ2-7; D possibly corresponds to TRBD2 (7 bases). Trimming pared 0 bases from V and 0 bases from J, leaving 12 bases between. The CDR3 has 16 amino acids. The germline gives CDR1 SGHTA, CDR2 FQGNSA. The CDR3 bases are TGTGCCAGCAGCTTAGCTGGGGGGGCCTACTCCTACGAGCAGTACTTC. Translating gives CASSLAGGAYSYEQYF.

This sequence joins TRBV5-6 and TRBJ2-7; TRBD2 is a possible D gene (5 bases). V was pared by 0 bases and J by 0 bases, with 13 bases between. There are 16 residues in the CDR3. Germline V gene lookup returns CDR1 SGHDT and CDR2 YYEEEE. The CDR3: CASSLDRGRSSYEQYV. The CDR3 nucleotides read TGTGCCAGCAGCTTGGATCGGGGAAGAAGCTCCTACGAGCAGTACGTC.

In this sample, this clonotype turned up a few times. The chain employs TRBV10-3 and TRBJ2-3; 15 bases line up with TRBD2. The CDR3 is made up of 16 amino acids. Looked up from germline, CDR1 is ENHRY and CDR2 is SYGVKD. J gave up 5 bases and V 6 bases, and 6 bases lay outside the gene matches. CDR3 protein: CAISRTSGGAGDTQYF. Here the CDR3 DNA reads TGTGCCATCAGCCGGACTAGCGGGGGGGCGGGAGATACGCAGTATTTT.

This clonotype has a count of ten or more. The gene calls are TRBV2 and TRBJ2-5; 11 bases are shared with TRBD2. V lost 9 bases to trimming and J lost 3 bases; unmatched junction nucleotides: 0. The CDR3 runs to 12 residues. Germline lookup yields CDR1 SNHLY and CDR2 FYNNEI. The CDR3 sequence is CARTSGEETQYF. DNA of the CDR3: TGTGCCAGGACTAGCGGGGAAGAGACCCAGTACTTC.

J is TRBJ2-7 and V is TRBV7-2, with D maybe TRBD2 (6 bases). V lost 6 bases and J 6 bases, leaving 18 bases between the germline ends. CDR3 size: 14 residues. Germline-derived CDR1 and CDR2 are SGHTA and FQGNSA. CDR3 amino acids: CASSYPGAAGEQYF. The CDR3 DNA reads as TGTGCCAGCAGTTATCCGGGAGCCGCGGGCGAGCAGTACTTC.

This clonotype was detected only a few times. The J gene is TRBJ1-1, the V gene TRBV6-5, with D unresolved. The CDR3 has 15 residues. Germline CDR1 is MNHEY and CDR2 is SVGAGI. V lost 4 bases, J lost 1 base, and 13 bases lay in between. This chain's CDR3 is CASSSLTTPNTEAFF. DNA for the CDR3: TGTGCCAGCAGTTCTCTTACGACACCGAACACTGAAGCTTTCTTT.

The chain is built from TRBV6-2 or TRBV6-3 and TRBJ1-4; D possibly corresponds to TRBD1 (5 bases). Germline CDR1 is MNHEY and CDR2 is SVGEGT. V dropped 6 bases and J dropped 8 bases, with 19 bases sitting between them. CDR3 length: 15 residues. The CDR3 DNA follows: TGTGCCAGCAGCTACGAGGGGTTTTTAAGCGAAAAACTGTTTTTT. Encoded protein: CASSYEGFLSEKLFF.

This clonotype was picked up many times. The J gene is TRBJ2-3, the V gene TRBV18; D gene uncertain. The V gene's germline CDR1 is KGHSH and CDR2 LQKENI. V was cut by 3 bases and J by 3 bases, with 4 bases left in between. This CDR3 has 12 residues. The chain's CDR3 is CASSPGTDTQYF. The CDR3 DNA reads TGTGCCAGCTCACCGGGGACAGATACGCAGTATTTT.

V is TRBV6-5 and J is TRBJ1-4; maybe TRBD1 (5 bases). From germline, CDR1 is MNHEY and CDR2 SVGAGI. The CDR3 sequence is 15 residues long. The V and J ends lost 0 bases and 8 bases respectively, with 13 bases between them. For the CDR3, the DNA is TGTGCCAGCAGTTACTCGAGAGGGGTTGGAGAAAAACTGTTTTTT. Protein: CASSYSRGVGEKLFF.

This clonotype has a handful of counts. The chain has TRBV7-2 and TRBJ2-5; D may be TRBD1 (5 bases). The V and J ends lost 4 bases and 1 base respectively, with 10 bases between them. The CDR3 consists of 14 residues. CDR1 is SGHTA and CDR2 is FQGNSA in the germline V gene. Here the CDR3 DNA reads TGTGCCAGCAGCTCACAGGTGATCCAAGAGACCCAGTACTTC. Translation: CASSSQVIQETQYF.

This chain connects TRBV5-1 to TRBJ1-4; possibly TRBD1 for D (5 bases). CDR1 is SGHRS and CDR2 is YFSETQ in the germline V gene. V was shortened by 0 bases and J by 4 bases, with 13 bases between the two germline ends. The CDR3 has 16 residues. Here the CDR3 DNA reads TGCGCCAGCAGCTTGGGACAGATCAGCAGTAATGAAAAACTGTTTTTT. Amino acids: CASSLGQISSNEKLFF.

The chain combines TRBV14 with TRBJ2-5; no reliable D call. The length of the CDR3 is 17 residues. The V and J ends lost 0 bases and 4 bases respectively, with 18 bases between them. The V gene's germline CDR1 is SGHDN and CDR2 FVKESK. The CDR3 is CASSQEGLESRLETQYF. The CDR3 coding sequence is TGTGCCAGCAGCCAAGAGGGTTTAGAGTCACGCCTAGAGACCCAGTACTTC.

This clonotype has only a few counts. This chain uses TRBV7-2 with TRBJ2-3, with TRBD2 matching over 11 bases. V shed 2 bases, J shed 6 bases, and the junction held 4 bases outside the gene matches. CDR3 size: 15 residues. CDR1 is SGHTA, CDR2 FQGNSA, per germline. This CDR3 is CASSLPLAGGDTQYF. In DNA, the CDR3 is TGTGCCAGCAGCTTACCGCTAGCGGGGGGCGATACGCAGTATTTT. The full variable domain, with the rest looked up from reference TRBV7-2 and TRBJ2-3, is GAGVSQSPSNKVTEKGKDVELRCDPISGHTALYWYRQSLGQGLEFLIYFQGNSAPDKSGLPSDRFSAERTGGSVSTLTIQRTQQEDSAVYLCASSLPLAGGDTQYFGPGTRLTVL.

This clonotype turned up a few times. The chain recombines TRBV5-1 with TRBJ1-2; 10 bases map to TRBD1. J lost 0 bases, V lost 3 bases, and 8 bases had no gene match. Germline CDR1 reads SGHRS; CDR2 reads YFSETQ. This CDR3 region has 17 residues. The CDR3 sequence is CASSSGQGHSTNYGYTF. The DNA of the CDR3 is TGCGCCAGCAGCTCGGGACAGGGGCATAGTACTAACTATGGCTACACCTTC. The full variable domain, its missing parts supplied by reference TRBV5-1 and TRBJ1-2, is KAGVTQTPRYLIKTRGQQVTLSCSPISGHRSVSWYQQTPGQGLQFLFEYFSETQRNKGNFPGRFSGRQFSNSRSEMNVSTLELGDSALYLCASSSGQGHSTNYGYTFGSGTRLTVV.

This clonotype was picked up a small number of times. The chain carries TRBV12-3 or TRBV12-4 and TRBJ1-6; 7 nucleotides agree with TRBD1. This CDR3 region has 15 residues. V was clipped by 6 bases and J by 2 bases; unmatched bases: 4. The CDR3 protein is CASSQGTAYNSPLHF. The CDR3 DNA reads as TGTGCCAGCAGCCAGGGGACAGCCTATAATTCACCCCTCCACTTT.